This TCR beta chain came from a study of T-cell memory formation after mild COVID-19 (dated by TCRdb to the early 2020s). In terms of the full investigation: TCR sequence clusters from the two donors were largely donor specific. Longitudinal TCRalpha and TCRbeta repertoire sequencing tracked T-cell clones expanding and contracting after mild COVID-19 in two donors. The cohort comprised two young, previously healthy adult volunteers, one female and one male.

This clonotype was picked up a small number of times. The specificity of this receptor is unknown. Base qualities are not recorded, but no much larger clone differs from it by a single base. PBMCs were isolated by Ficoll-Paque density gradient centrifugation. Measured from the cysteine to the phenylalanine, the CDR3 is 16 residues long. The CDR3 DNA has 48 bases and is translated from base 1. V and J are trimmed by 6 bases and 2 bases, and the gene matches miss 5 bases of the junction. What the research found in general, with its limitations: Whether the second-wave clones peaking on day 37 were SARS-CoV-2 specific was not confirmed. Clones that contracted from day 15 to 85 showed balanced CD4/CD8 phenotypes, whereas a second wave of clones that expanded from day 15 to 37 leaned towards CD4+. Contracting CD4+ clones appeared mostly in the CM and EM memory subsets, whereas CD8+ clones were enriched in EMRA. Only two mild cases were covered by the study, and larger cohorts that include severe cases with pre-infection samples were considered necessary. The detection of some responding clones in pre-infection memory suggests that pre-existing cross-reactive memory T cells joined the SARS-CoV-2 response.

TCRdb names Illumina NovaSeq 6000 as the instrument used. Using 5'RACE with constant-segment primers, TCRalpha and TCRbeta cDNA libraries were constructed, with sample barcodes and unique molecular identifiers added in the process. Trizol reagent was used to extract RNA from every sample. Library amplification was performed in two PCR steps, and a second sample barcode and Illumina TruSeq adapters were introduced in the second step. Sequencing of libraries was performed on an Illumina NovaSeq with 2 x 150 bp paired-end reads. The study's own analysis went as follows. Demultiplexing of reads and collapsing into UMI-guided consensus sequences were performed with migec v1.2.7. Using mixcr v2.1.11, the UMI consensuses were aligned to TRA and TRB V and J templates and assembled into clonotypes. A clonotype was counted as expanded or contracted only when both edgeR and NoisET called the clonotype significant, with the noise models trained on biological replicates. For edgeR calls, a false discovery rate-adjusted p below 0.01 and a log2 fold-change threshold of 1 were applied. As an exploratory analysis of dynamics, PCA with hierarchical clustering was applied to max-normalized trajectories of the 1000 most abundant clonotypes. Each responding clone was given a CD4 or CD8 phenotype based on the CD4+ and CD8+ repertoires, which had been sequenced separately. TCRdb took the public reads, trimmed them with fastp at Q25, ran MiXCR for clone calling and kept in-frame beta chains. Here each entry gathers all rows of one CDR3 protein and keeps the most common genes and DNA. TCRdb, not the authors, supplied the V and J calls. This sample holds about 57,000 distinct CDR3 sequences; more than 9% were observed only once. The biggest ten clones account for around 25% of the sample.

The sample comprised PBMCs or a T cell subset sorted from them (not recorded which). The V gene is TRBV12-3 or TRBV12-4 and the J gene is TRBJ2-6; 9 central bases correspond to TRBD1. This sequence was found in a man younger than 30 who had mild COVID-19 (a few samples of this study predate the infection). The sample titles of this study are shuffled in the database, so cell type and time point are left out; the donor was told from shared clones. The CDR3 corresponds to CASSGQGIAGANVLTF. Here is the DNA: TGTGCCAGCAGCGGACAGGGGATTGCTGGGGCCAACGTCCTGACTTTC.